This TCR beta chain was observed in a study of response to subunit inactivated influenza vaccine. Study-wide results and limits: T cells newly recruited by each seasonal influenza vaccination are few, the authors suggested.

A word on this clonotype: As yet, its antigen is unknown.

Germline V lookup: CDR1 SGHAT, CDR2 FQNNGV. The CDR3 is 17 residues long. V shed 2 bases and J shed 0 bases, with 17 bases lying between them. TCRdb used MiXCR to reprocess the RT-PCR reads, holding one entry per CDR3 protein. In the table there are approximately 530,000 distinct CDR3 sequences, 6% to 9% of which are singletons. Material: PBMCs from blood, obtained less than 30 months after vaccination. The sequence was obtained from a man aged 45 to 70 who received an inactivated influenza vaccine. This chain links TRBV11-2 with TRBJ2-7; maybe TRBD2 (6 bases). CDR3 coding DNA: TGTGCCAGCAGCTTAAGATCCCTGCGGGACGGCTCCTACGAGCAGTACTTC. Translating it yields CASSLRSLRDGSYEQYF.